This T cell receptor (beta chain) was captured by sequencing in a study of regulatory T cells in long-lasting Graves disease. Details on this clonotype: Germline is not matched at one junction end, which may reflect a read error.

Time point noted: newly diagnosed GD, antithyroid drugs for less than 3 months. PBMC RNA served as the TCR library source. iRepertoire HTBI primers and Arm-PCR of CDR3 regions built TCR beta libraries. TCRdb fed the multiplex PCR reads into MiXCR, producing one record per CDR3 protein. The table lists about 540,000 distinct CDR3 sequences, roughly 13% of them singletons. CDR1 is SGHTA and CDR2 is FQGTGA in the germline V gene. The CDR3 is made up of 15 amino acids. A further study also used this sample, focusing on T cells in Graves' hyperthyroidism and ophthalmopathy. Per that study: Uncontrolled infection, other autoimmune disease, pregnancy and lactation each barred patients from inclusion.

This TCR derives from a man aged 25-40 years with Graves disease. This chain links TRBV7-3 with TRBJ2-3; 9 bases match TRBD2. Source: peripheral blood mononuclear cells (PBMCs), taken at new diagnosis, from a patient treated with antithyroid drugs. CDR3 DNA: TGTGCCGGCAGCTTTAGCGGGAGTAGGGCGGATACGCAGTATTTT. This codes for CAGSFSGSRADTQYF.